The 30 T cell receptor beta chains below come from one sample, sequenced in a study of blood T cell repertoires in COVID-19. Clones were sequenced by immunoSEQ multiplex PCR, and TCRdb holds only the in-frame ones, with some missing. The sample lists roughly 180,000 clones, approximately 85% seen once, with roughly 1.3% in the top ten. What was sequenced was peripheral blood. These TCRs come from a man aged 60 to 75 who had recovered from COVID-19.

In its sample, this clone was seen once. The rearrangement links TRBV9 to TRBJ1-5, with D uncertain. The V gene lost 4 bases and the J gene lost 2 bases, with 10 bases spanning the gap. CDR1 is SGDLS, CDR2 YYNGEE, per germline. The CDR3 spans 14 residues. CDR3 sequence (DNA): TGTGCCAGCAGCCTTGGGCTCCGCAATCAGCCCCAGCATTTT. Its protein is CASSLGLRNQPQHF.

The chain recombines TRBV4-2 with TRBJ1-5; D might be TRBD1 (5 bases). CDR1 is LGHNA, CDR2 YNFKEQ, per germline. Trimming stripped 0 bases from V and 9 bases from J, with 9 bases between. The CDR3 is 13 residues long. This chain's CDR3 is CASSQDGGGPQHF. CDR3 nucleotide sequence: TGTGCCAGCAGCCAAGATGGGGGAGGGCCCCAGCATTTT.

V usage is TRBV4-3 and J usage is TRBJ2-1; 7 bases align to TRBD2. Unmatched junction bases numbered 5, after V lost 1 base and J lost 8 bases. Germline V gene sequence: CDR1 LGHNA, CDR2 YSLEER. This CDR3 has 14 amino acids. CDR3 sequence (DNA): TGCGCCAGCAGCCAAGCGTTAGGGAGGGATGAGCAGTTCTTC. This encodes CASSQALGRDEQFF.

The V and J genes are TRBV3-1 (or the pseudogene TRBV3-2) and TRBJ2-5; 7 bases match TRBD1. This CDR3 has 18 residues. V was pared by 0 bases and J by 2 bases, with 12 bases of the junction left unmatched. Germline CDR1 LGHDT, CDR2 YNNKEL (reference sequence). For the CDR3, the DNA is TGTGCCAGCAGCCAAGATAACGGTCTGGGGACAGCGCAAGAGACCCAGTACTTC. The encoded protein is CASSQDNGLGTAQETQYF.

V gene TRBV19 combines with J gene TRBJ2-3; 16 bases align to TRBD2. J was trimmed by 0 bases and V by 5 bases; bases with no gene match: 2. The length of the CDR3 is 17 residues. Germline assignment: CDR1 LNHDA and CDR2 SQIVND (reference sequence). The CDR3 is CASSWGLAGGSTDTQYF. The CDR3 region has the DNA TGTGCCAGTAGTTGGGGACTAGCGGGGGGGAGCACAGATACGCAGTATTTT.

This chain joins TRBV6-2 or TRBV6-3 and TRBJ2-1; 10 bases agree with TRBD1. CDR3 length: 16 amino acids. The V gene end was trimmed by 6 bases and the J gene end by 6 bases; junction bases not matched to a gene: 11. Germline CDR1 is MNHEY and CDR2 is SVGEGT. The CDR3 loop is CASSPTAGQGSNEQFF. The CDR3 DNA reads as TGTGCCAGCAGCCCTACCGCGGGACAGGGGAGCAATGAGCAGTTCTTC.

This rearrangement joins TRBV4-2 to TRBJ1-3; D is possibly TRBD1 (6 bases). The CDR3 extends over 20 amino acids. Trimming took 0 bases from V and 1 from J, leaving 22 bases between them. From germline, CDR1 is LGHNA and CDR2 YNFKEQ. The CDR3 DNA reads as TGTGCCAGCAGCCAAGAGGGAGAGATGGGGGGGGCCGCGTCTGGAAACACCATATATTTT. Protein: CASSQEGEMGGAASGNTIYF.

The chain links TRBV28 to TRBJ2-7; possibly TRBD1 for D (6 bases). Between the trimmed V and J ends, which lost 3 bases and 7 bases, there was a span of 16 bases. CDR3 length: 14 amino acids. CDR1 MDHEN and CDR2 SYDVKM come from the germline V gene. CDR3 amino acids: CASSFQPQGWEQYF. CDR3 DNA sequence: TGTGCCAGCAGTTTTCAACCACAGGGCTGGGAGCAGTACTTC.

The J gene is TRBJ2-1, the V gene TRBV7-6; 8 bases agree with TRBD1. The CDR3 has 15 residues. Germline V gene lookup returns CDR1 SGHVS and CDR2 FNYEAQ. V dropped 4 bases and J dropped 7; count of bases not matched to a gene: 9. CDR3 DNA sequence: TGTGCCAGCAGCTCAAGGACAGGGTCGAGGAATGAGCAGTTCTTC. As protein: CASSSRTGSRNEQFF.

This sequence joins TRBV9 and TRBJ2-5; 7 positions agree with TRBD2. This CDR3 spans 14 amino acids. CDR1 and CDR2 (germline): SGDLS, YYNGEE. With 0 bases clipped from V and 2 bases from J, the junction kept 1 base outside the gene matches. DNA of the CDR3: TGTGCCAGCAGCGTAGGGGGACTACAAGAGACCCAGTACTTC. Amino acids: CASSVGGLQETQYF.

J is TRBJ2-6 and V is TRBV11-2, with a tentative D call TRBD1 (5 bases). The germline V gene has CDR1 SGHAT and CDR2 FQNNGV. The V end was cut by 4 bases, the J end by 1 base, with 14 bases between. This CDR3 has 17 residues. CDR3 protein: CASSSGGHNSGANVLTF. Here the CDR3 DNA reads TGTGCCAGCAGCTCTGGCGGACACAATTCTGGGGCCAACGTCCTGACTTTC.

Written as DNA, the CDR3 is TGTGCCAGCAGTTACGCCATAGGACAGGGCTACGAGCAGTACTTC. Translation: CASSYAIGQGYEQYF. The chain links TRBV6-5 to TRBJ2-7; 8 nucleotides line up with TRBD1. The ends lost 2 bases at V and 3 bases at J; junction bases unmatched: 6. This CDR3 comprises 15 residues. Germline CDR1 and CDR2: MNHEY and SVGAGI.

CDR3 sequence: CASSLGEGIQETQYF. The CDR3 DNA sequence: TGTGCCAGCAGCTTAGGCGAGGGAATACAAGAGACCCAGTACTTC. The chain uses TRBV13 and TRBJ2-5; possibly TRBD2 for D (5 bases). V lost 0 bases to trimming and J lost 2 bases, with 10 bases between them. The CDR3 runs 15 residues. Per germline, CDR1 PRHDT and CDR2 FYEKMQ (reference sequence).

V and J are TRBV19 and TRBJ1-3; D is undetermined. Germline V gives CDR1 LNHDA, CDR2 SQIVND (reference sequence). The CDR3 is 15 residues long. The germline V and J ends were trimmed by 4 bases and 4 bases, with 14 bases remaining between them. CDR3 bases: TGTGCCAGTAGTAGAGGGAAAACTCCCGGAAACACCATATATTTT. Protein product: CASSRGKTPGNTIYF.

V is TRBV3-1 (or the pseudogene TRBV3-2) and J is TRBJ2-3; 7 bases are shared with TRBD1. Losses at the gene ends were 2 bases for V and 1 base for J; bases not matched to a gene: 0. Germline CDR1 is LGHDT and CDR2 is YNNKEL (reference sequence). The CDR3 is made up of 14 amino acids. CDR3: CASSQQGGTDTQYF. CDR3 DNA sequence: TGTGCCAGCAGCCAACAGGGGGGCACAGATACGCAGTATTTT.

The J gene is TRBJ2-1, the V gene TRBV19; 7 bases match TRBD2. V trimming: 5 bases; J trimming: 4 bases; junction bases outside the gene matches: 8. CDR1 LNHDA and CDR2 SQIVND come from the germline V gene (reference sequence). The CDR3 runs to 15 residues. CDR3 loop: CASSVSGDIYNEQFF. The CDR3 bases are TGTGCCAGTAGTGTCAGCGGGGATATATACAATGAGCAGTTCTTC.

The genes are TRBV11-3 and TRBJ2-1; 8 bases match TRBD2. J gave up 4 bases and V 5 bases, and 10 bases lay outside the gene matches. Germline CDR1 reads SGHNT; CDR2 reads YENEEA. The CDR3 covers 16 residues. In DNA form, the CDR3 reads TGTGCCAGCAGCCAAGGACCGGGGGGGACTTACAATGAGCAGTTCTTC. The encoded protein is CASSQGPGGTYNEQFF.

This chain joins TRBV3-1 (or the pseudogene TRBV3-2) and TRBJ1-2; D unresolved. The V gene lost 0 bases and the J gene lost 8 bases, with 16 bases spanning the gap. The length of the CDR3 is 15 residues. The germline CDR1 and CDR2 sequences are LGHDT and YNNKEL (reference sequence). This CDR3 reads CASSQESVVLHGYTF. In DNA form, the CDR3 reads TGTGCCAGCAGCCAAGAATCAGTCGTCCTTCACGGCTACACCTTC.

V usage is TRBV7-3 and J usage is TRBJ2-5, with D maybe TRBD2 (6 bases). The V gene's germline CDR1 is SGHTA and CDR2 FQGTGA. Trimming removed 6 bases from V and 5 bases from J, with 13 bases in between. The CDR3 consists of 13 residues. The CDR3 nucleotides are TGTGCCAGCAGTGCGACTAGGATGGAGACCCAGTACTTC. This translates into CASSATRMETQYF.

This chain links TRBV7-2 with TRBJ1-2; 8 bases are shared with TRBD1. Germline assignment: CDR1 SGHTA and CDR2 FQGNSA. V trimming: 1 base; J trimming: 5 bases; junction bases outside the gene matches: 0. The CDR3 is made up of 13 amino acids. In DNA form, the CDR3 reads TGTGCCAGCAGCTTAGACAGGGGGTATGGCTACACCTTC. This codes for CASSLDRGYGYTF. The full variable domain, with the rest looked up from reference TRBV7-2 and TRBJ1-2, is GAGVSQSPSNKVTEKGKDVELRCDPISGHTALYWYRQSLGQGLEFLIYFQGNSAPDKSGLPSDRFSAERTGGSVSTLTIQRTQQEDSAVYLCASSLDRGYGYTFGSGTRLTVV.

V and J are TRBV15 and TRBJ2-1; D might be TRBD2 (6 bases). From germline, CDR1 is LNHNV and CDR2 YYDKDF (reference sequence). The CDR3 loop spans 14 amino acids. V lost 7 bases, J lost 0 bases, and 10 bases lay in between. The CDR3 is CATKAGGSYNEQFF. The DNA for the CDR3 is TGTGCCACCAAAGCCGGGGGCTCCTACAATGAGCAGTTCTTC.

This chain connects TRBV11-3 to TRBJ2-1; 14 bases fit TRBD2. Germline CDR1 reads SGHNT; CDR2 reads YENEEA. The CDR3 loop spans 15 amino acids. Losses at the gene ends were 5 bases for V and 6 bases for J; bases not matched to a gene: 3. The CDR3: CASSKGTSGGNEQFF. CDR3 bases: TGTGCCAGCAGCAAAGGGACTAGCGGGGGCAATGAGCAGTTCTTC. The variable domain in full, with the rest retrieved from reference TRBV11-3 and TRBJ2-1, is EAGVVQSPRYKIIEKKQPVAFWCNPISGHNTLYWYLQNLGQGPELLIRYENEEAVDDSQLPKDRFSAERLKGVDSTLKIQPAELGDSAVYLCASSKGTSGGNEQFFGPGTRLTVL.

Worth noting for this clone: One end of the junction varies from germline; a read error may be responsible. The chain recombines TRBV7-7 with TRBJ2-1, with D maybe TRBD1 (6 bases). The CDR3 is 16 amino acids. Germline V lookup: CDR1 SSHAT, CDR2 FNYEAQ (reference sequence). As DNA, the CDR3 is TGTGCTAGCAGCTTAGCTGTGGGGGCCGGATACAATGAGCAGTTCTTC. It specifies CASSLAVGAGYNEQFF.

V and J are TRBV5-8 and TRBJ2-1, with D possibly being TRBD2 (5 bases). The CDR3 length is 12 residues. The germline V gene has CDR1 SGHTS and CDR2 YDEGEE. The V gene lost 1 base and the J gene lost 10 bases, with 9 bases spanning the gap. The CDR3 DNA is TGTGCCAGCAGCTTGCAGCGGCGGGAGCAGTTCTTC. Its protein product is CASSLQRREQFF. Looking up the rest from reference TRBV5-8 and TRBJ2-1 gives the full variable domain: EAGVTQSPTHLIKTRGQQATLRCSPISGHTSVYWYQQALGLGLQFLLWYDEGEERNRGNFPPRFSGRQFPNYSSELNVNALELEDSALYLCASSLQRREQFFGPGTRLTVL.

This chain joins TRBV2 and TRBJ2-5, with TRBD1 as a possible D gene (5 bases). The ends were cut back, 10 bases at V and 2 bases at J, with 14 bases in the middle. From germline, CDR1 is SNHLY and CDR2 FYNNEI. The CDR3 is 13 amino acids. CDR3 sequence (DNA): TGTGCCATCCAAACAGGCCTACAAGAGACCCAGTACTTC. It codes for CAIQTGLQETQYF.

The chain couples TRBV7-9 to TRBJ2-3; 7 bases match TRBD2. Per germline, CDR1 SEHNR and CDR2 FQNEAQ (reference sequence). The J segment lost 7 bases and the V segment lost 5 bases, leaving 12 bases of the junction unmatched. This CDR3 has 15 residues. The CDR3 is CASSPWGGLGNTQYF. CDR3 nucleotide sequence: TGTGCCAGCAGCCCCTGGGGGGGACTCGGAAATACGCAGTATTTT.

The V gene is TRBV5-1, the J gene TRBJ1-1; D is uncertain. This CDR3 spans 13 amino acids. Trimming left V 4 bases short and J 4 bases short, with 11 bases between. Germline V gene data show CDR1 as SGHRS and CDR2 as YFSETQ. The CDR3 protein is CASSLSRGTEAFF. As DNA, the CDR3 is TGCGCCAGCAGCCTTAGCCGAGGCACTGAAGCTTTCTTT.

This clone was detected only a few times. The chain couples TRBV19 to TRBJ1-1; 7 positions agree with TRBD1. Trimming took 8 bases from V and 1 from J; bases not matched to a gene: 16. CDR1 and CDR2 (germline): LNHDA, SQIVND (reference sequence). The CDR3 has 17 residues. The CDR3 region is CASLGGTGFVENTEAFF. The CDR3 DNA reads TGTGCCAGTTTAGGGGGCACAGGTTTTGTGGAGAACACTGAAGCTTTCTTT.

V and J are TRBV6-5 and TRBJ1-1, with 8 bases that match TRBD1. Per the germline V gene, CDR1 is MNHEY and CDR2 is SVGAGI. This CDR3 region has 15 residues. The V segment lost 2 bases and the J segment 4 bases; nucleotides outside the gene matches: 6. Written as DNA, the CDR3 is TGTGCCAGCAGTTACGTTTCAACAGGGGGCACTGAAGCTTTCTTT. Its protein product is CASSYVSTGGTEAFF.

J is TRBJ2-7 and V is TRBV5-4; 8 positions match TRBD1. The V gene end was trimmed by 4 bases and the J gene end by 2 bases; junction bases not matched to a gene: 5. The CDR3 runs to 14 residues. Per germline, CDR1 SGHNT and CDR2 YYREEE (reference sequence). Here the CDR3 reads CASSLDRAPYEQYF. CDR3 coding DNA: TGTGCCAGCAGCCTGGACAGGGCCCCCTACGAGCAGTACTTC.